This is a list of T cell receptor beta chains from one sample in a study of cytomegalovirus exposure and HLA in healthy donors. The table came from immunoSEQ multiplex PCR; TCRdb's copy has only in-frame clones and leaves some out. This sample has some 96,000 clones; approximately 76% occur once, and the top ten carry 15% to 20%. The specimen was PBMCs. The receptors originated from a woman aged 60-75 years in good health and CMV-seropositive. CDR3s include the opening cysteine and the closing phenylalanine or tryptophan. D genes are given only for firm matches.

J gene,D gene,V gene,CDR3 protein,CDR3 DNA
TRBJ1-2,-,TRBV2,CARLSGNYGYTF,TGTGCCAGATTGTCGGGGAACTATGGCTACACCTTC
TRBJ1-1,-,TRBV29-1,CSVETRSAGEAFF,TGCAGCGTTGAAACTCGGTCGGCGGGTGAAGCTTTCTTT
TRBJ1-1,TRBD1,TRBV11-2,CASSWGQERRAFF,TGTGCCAGCAGCTGGGGACAGGAGCGGCGGGCTTTCTTT
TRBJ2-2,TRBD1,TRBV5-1,CASSLETGITGELFF,TGCGCCAGCAGCTTGGAGACAGGGATCACCGGGGAGCTGTTTTTT
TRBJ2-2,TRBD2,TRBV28,CASSPGLAGGNTGELFF,TGTGCCAGCAGTCCCGGGCTAGCGGGAGGGAACACCGGGGAGCTGTTTTTT
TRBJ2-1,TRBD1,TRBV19,CASSEQGGRGDGEQFF,TGTGCCAGTAGTGAACAGGGGGGCCGAGGGGATGGGGAGCAGTTCTTC
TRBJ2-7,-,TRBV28,CASSGHGYEQYF,TGTGCCAGCAGCGGACACGGCTACGAGCAGTACTTC
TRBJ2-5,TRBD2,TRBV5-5,CASSPSLAGTQYF,TGTGCCAGCAGCCCTAGTCTAGCGGGGACCCAGTACTTC
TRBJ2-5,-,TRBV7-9,CASSLAAGARAQYF,TGTGCCAGCAGCTTAGCGGCGGGGGCCAGGGCCCAGTACTTC
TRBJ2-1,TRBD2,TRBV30,CAWSRSGGYNEQFF,TGTGCCTGGAGTCGTAGCGGGGGCTACAATGAGCAGTTCTTC